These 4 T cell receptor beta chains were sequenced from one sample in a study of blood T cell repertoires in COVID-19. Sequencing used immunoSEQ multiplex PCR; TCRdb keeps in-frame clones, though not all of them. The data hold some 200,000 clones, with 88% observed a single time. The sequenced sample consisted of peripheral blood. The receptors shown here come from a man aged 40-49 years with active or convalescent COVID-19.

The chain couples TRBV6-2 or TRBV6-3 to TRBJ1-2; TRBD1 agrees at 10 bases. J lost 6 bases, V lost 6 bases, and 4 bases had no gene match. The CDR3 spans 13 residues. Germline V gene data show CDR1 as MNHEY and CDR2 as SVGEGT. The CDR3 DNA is TGTGCCAGCAGCCTGGACAGGGGGGATGGCTACACCTTC. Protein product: CASSLDRGDGYTF.

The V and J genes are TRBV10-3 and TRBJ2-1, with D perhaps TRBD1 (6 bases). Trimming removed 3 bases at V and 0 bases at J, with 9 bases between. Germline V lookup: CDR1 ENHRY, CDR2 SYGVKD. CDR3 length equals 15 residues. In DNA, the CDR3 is TGTGCCATCAGTGACCTGGACAGCTCCTACAATGAGCAGTTCTTC. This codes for CAISDLDSSYNEQFF.

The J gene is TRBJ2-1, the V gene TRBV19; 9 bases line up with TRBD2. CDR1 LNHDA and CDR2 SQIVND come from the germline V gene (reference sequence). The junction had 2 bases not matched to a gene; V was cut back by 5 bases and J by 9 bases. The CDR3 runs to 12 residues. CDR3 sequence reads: CASSPSGVEQFF. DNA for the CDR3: TGTGCCAGTAGTCCTAGCGGGGTTGAGCAGTTCTTC.

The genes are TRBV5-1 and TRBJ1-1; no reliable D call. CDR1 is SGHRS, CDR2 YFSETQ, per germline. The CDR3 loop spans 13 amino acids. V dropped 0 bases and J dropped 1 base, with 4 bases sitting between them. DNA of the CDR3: TGCGCCAGCAGCTTGGCCGGGAACACTGAAGCTTTCTTT. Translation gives CASSLAGNTEAFF. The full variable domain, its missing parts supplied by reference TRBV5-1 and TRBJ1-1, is KAGVTQTPRYLIKTRGQQVTLSCSPISGHRSVSWYQQTPGQGLQFLFEYFSETQRNKGNFPGRFSGRQFSNSRSEMNVSTLELGDSALYLCASSLAGNTEAFFGQGTRLTVV.